This T cell receptor beta chain emerged from a study of memory CD4+ T cells and cytomegalovirus serostatus. The table came from immunoSEQ multiplex PCR; TCRdb's copy has only in-frame clones and leaves some out. The sample shows about 61,000 clones, around 83% of them seen only once. Study-level results: CMV serostatus prediction reached median AUC roughly 0.95, or 0.91 with US-trained model. About 40% of the roughly 150 known CMV-associated TCRbeta sequences appeared in CD4+ memory.

With regard to this clone: The antigen remains undetermined.

The sort gate was single viable CD3+CD4+CD8-CD45RO+ cells for memory CD4+ T cells. Total CD4+ T cells were enriched by CD4 positive selection. V shed 3 bases and J shed 6 bases, with 10 bases lying between them. This CDR3 has 12 amino acids. Germline V lookup: CDR1 SQVTM, CDR2 ANQGSEA. This clonotype was sampled from an adult in good health and CMV-seronegative. The J gene is TRBJ2-3, the V gene TRBV29-1; D gene ambiguous. The sample consisted of memory CD4+ T cells from blood. CDR3 DNA: TGCAGCGTTGATAGGTTTGGGGATACGCAGTATTTT. Protein sequence: CSVDRFGDTQYF.